These 22 T cell receptor beta chains originate from one sample sequenced in a study of T-cell memory formation after mild COVID-19. One entry per CDR3 protein, called by TCRdb with MiXCR from the 5' RACE reads. Of 90,000 to 120,000 distinct CDR3 sequences listed, 14% are singletons. Sequencing input: PBMCs or a T cell subset sorted from them (not recorded which). The origin of the receptors is a man in his late teens or twenties who had mild COVID-19 (a few samples of this study predate the infection). Cell type and time point are not known.

Only a few counts were recorded for this clonotype. The genes are TRBV12-3 or TRBV12-4 and TRBJ2-7; no firm D call. V was cut by 3 bases and J by 6 bases, with 9 bases left in between. The CDR3 runs to 12 residues. CDR3 sequence reads: CASSFPYGEQYF. Written as DNA, the CDR3 is TGTGCCAGCAGTTTTCCCTATGGCGAGCAGTACTTC.

The V gene is TRBV27, the J gene TRBJ2-7, with D uncertain. V lost 0 bases, J lost 7 bases, and 16 bases lay in between. Germline V CDR1 and CDR2: MNHEY, SMNVEV (reference sequence). This CDR3 has 15 residues. The CDR3 here is CASSLSTLLWEEQYF. CDR3 nucleotide sequence: TGTGCCAGCAGTTTATCGACCCTCCTTTGGGAAGAGCAGTACTTC.

There are many counts of this clonotype. The V gene is TRBV7-9, the J gene TRBJ2-7; unclear D gene. The CDR3 contains 14 residues. Trimming shortened V by 1 base and J by 2 bases, and 9 bases separated the two germline ends. In germline, CDR1 is SEHNR, CDR2 FQNEAQ (reference sequence). The CDR3 nucleotides are TGTGCCAGCAGCTTAGGCTCTTTACCCTACGAGCAGTACGTC. It is translated as CASSLGSLPYEQYV.

This clonotype was recorded at least ten times. The chain links TRBV12-3 or TRBV12-4 to TRBJ1-4; the D is unclear. Trimming cost V 1 base and J 11 bases, with 14 bases left between them. This CDR3 has 14 residues. The DNA for the CDR3 is TGTGCCAGCAGTTTAGGGGGAGTTGGTGAGAAACTGTTTTTT. Encoded protein: CASSLGGVGEKLFF.

This clonotype came up many times. The CDR3 here is CASSLGTSGGAYNEQFF. The CDR3 DNA is TGTGCCAGCAGCCTCGGGACTAGCGGGGGGGCTTACAATGAGCAGTTCTTC. V usage is TRBV7-9 and J usage is TRBJ2-1; TRBD2 matches at 16 bases. V was clipped by 5 bases and J by 4 bases; unmatched bases: 5. CDR1 and CDR2 from the germline V gene are SEHNR and FQNEAQ (reference sequence). The CDR3 length is 17 residues.

The chain combines TRBV5-5 with TRBJ2-3; a weak D match, TRBD2 (6 bases). CDR1 and CDR2 from the germline V gene are SGHKS and YYEKEE (reference sequence). The V end was cut by 6 bases, the J end by 6 bases, with 17 bases between. The CDR3 spans 14 residues. The CDR3 reads CASNTRERWDTQYF. The CDR3 nucleotides read TGTGCCAGCAACACCCGGGAGAGGTGGGATACGCAGTATTTT.

There are a few counts of this clonotype. This chain links TRBV20-1 with TRBJ2-1; D tentatively reads TRBD1 or TRBD2 (6 bases each). The germline V gene encodes CDR1 DFQATT and CDR2 SNEGSKA (reference sequence). This CDR3 has 14 residues. The V end lost 6 bases, the J end lost 6 bases, and 18 bases lay between the germline ends. The CDR3 loop is CSAKEGGAGNEQFF. CDR3 DNA: TGCAGTGCCAAGGAGGGGGGCGCCGGCAATGAGCAGTTCTTC.

This clonotype has at least ten counts. This sequence joins TRBV6-5 and TRBJ1-4; 7 bases line up with TRBD1. Germline-derived CDR1 and CDR2 are MNHEY and SVGAGI. V lost 2 bases, J lost 5 bases, and 8 bases stayed unmatched. The CDR3 totals 16 residues. The CDR3 loop is CASSYVRGSVNEKLFF. The CDR3 bases are TGTGCCAGCAGTTACGTCAGGGGGAGTGTGAATGAAAAACTGTTTTTT.

This sequence joins TRBV6-6 and TRBJ1-2, with 8 bases lining up with TRBD1. The J segment lost 5 bases and the V segment lost 4 bases, leaving 6 bases of the junction unmatched. The germline gives CDR1 MNHNY, CDR2 SVGAGI (reference sequence). There are 14 residues in the CDR3. DNA for the CDR3: TGTGCCAGCAGTTTACAGGGGGAAGGTTATGGCTACACCTTC. It specifies CASSLQGEGYGYTF.

The sample holds a few counts of this clonotype. The chain combines TRBV4-3 with TRBJ1-2; possible D gene TRBD1, 6 bases. The CDR3 runs to 14 residues. V was clipped by 0 bases and J by 4 bases, with 9 bases between them. Germline CDR1 and CDR2: LGHNA and YSLEER. For the CDR3, the DNA is TGCGCCAGCAGCCAAGATACAGGGAGCTATGGCTACACCTTC. Its protein is CASSQDTGSYGYTF.

The chain carries TRBV9 and TRBJ2-6, with TRBD1 as a possible D gene (5 bases). The length of the CDR3 is 16 residues. Trimming cost V 3 bases and J 2 bases, with 12 bases left between them. Germline V gene data show CDR1 as SGDLS and CDR2 as YYNGEE. As DNA, the CDR3 is TGTGCCAGCAGCGACCGACAGAACACTGGGGCCAACGTCCTGACTTTC. Its translation: CASSDRQNTGANVLTF.

The chain carries TRBV4-3 and TRBJ1-5, with 9 positions matching TRBD1. Germline-derived CDR1 and CDR2 are LGHNA and YSLEER. The CDR3 spans 14 residues. V lost 4 bases and J lost 7; bases outside the gene matches: 5. The CDR3 region is CASSRRTGVQPQHF. In DNA form, the CDR3 reads TGCGCCAGCAGCCGCCGGACAGGGGTCCAGCCCCAGCATTTT.

This clonotype was recorded a few times. The V and J genes are TRBV15 and TRBJ2-7; unclear D gene. Per germline, CDR1 LNHNV and CDR2 YYDKDF (reference sequence). The CDR3 loop spans 14 amino acids. V was pared by 5 bases and J by 6 bases, with 17 bases between. The CDR3 loop is CATSGPHGAAEQYF. In nucleotides, the CDR3 is TGTGCCACCAGCGGACCACACGGAGCAGCCGAGCAGTACTTC. The variable domain in full, with the rest retrieved from reference TRBV15 and TRBJ2-7, is DAMVIQNPRYQVTQFGKPVTLSCSQTLNHNVMYWYQQKSSQAPKLLFHYYDKDFNNEADTPDNFQSRRPNTSFCFLDIRSPGLGDTAMYLCATSGPHGAAEQYFGPGTRLTVT.

V and J are TRBV4-3 and TRBJ2-1; TRBD1 or TRBD2 may be the D gene (5 bases each). CDR3 length: 13 amino acids. Germline loops: CDR1 LGHNA, CDR2 YSLEER. V gave up 4 bases and J gave up 5 bases, with 9 bases separating them. CDR3 nucleotides: TGCGCCAGCAGCCTGGGACCAAACAATGAGCAGTTCTTC. Its protein is CASSLGPNNEQFF.

This clonotype was seen a handful of times. The chain has TRBV20-1 and TRBJ2-3; TRBD2 might be the D (5 bases). In germline, CDR1 is DFQATT, CDR2 SNEGSKA (reference sequence). The CDR3 covers 12 residues. The germline V and J ends were trimmed by 4 bases and 3 bases, with 8 bases remaining between them. The CDR3 coding sequence is TGCAGTGCTACCACTAGTACAGATACGCAGTATTTT. This sequence encodes CSATTSTDTQYF.

This clonotype showed up just a few times. The rearrangement uses TRBV7-2 and TRBJ2-3; 10 bases line up with TRBD2. V shed 1 base and J 1 base; nucleotides not matched to a gene: 5. The germline CDR1 and CDR2 sequences are SGHTA and FQGNSA. This CDR3 contains 17 residues. In nucleotides, the CDR3 is TGTGCCAGCAGCTTAGGGCCGGGACTAGCGCGCACAGATACGCAGTATTTT. It encodes CASSLGPGLARTDTQYF. The full variable domain, with the rest looked up from reference TRBV7-2 and TRBJ2-3, is GAGVSQSPSNKVTEKGKDVELRCDPISGHTALYWYRQSLGQGLEFLIYFQGNSAPDKSGLPSDRFSAERTGGSVSTLTIQRTQQEDSAVYLCASSLGPGLARTDTQYFGPGTRLTVL.

V and J are TRBV5-4 and TRBJ1-2, with D uncertain. V was trimmed by 0 bases and J by 7 bases, leaving 16 bases between them. Germline lookup yields CDR1 SGHNT and CDR2 YYREEE (reference sequence). This CDR3 spans 15 amino acids. CDR3 amino acids: CASSLAYEGWIGYTF. DNA for the CDR3: TGTGCCAGCAGCTTGGCCTACGAGGGCTGGATTGGCTACACCTTC.

This chain links TRBV5-1 with TRBJ2-3; 8 bases are shared with TRBD2. Per germline, CDR1 SGHRS and CDR2 YFSETQ. V was pared by 3 bases and J by 2 bases, with 14 bases of the junction left unmatched. The CDR3 covers 18 residues. The CDR3 DNA sequence: TGCGCCAGCAGCTCGGGCCAATGGAGCGGGGGCCCCACAGATACGCAGTATTTT. Protein: CASSSGQWSGGPTDTQYF.

This clonotype was seen repeatedly, ten times or more. The V gene is TRBV7-6, the J gene TRBJ2-1; 11 nucleotides agree with TRBD2. The CDR3 consists of 15 residues. The V gene end was trimmed by 1 base and the J gene end by 7 bases; junction bases not matched to a gene: 3. Germline CDR1 SGHVS, CDR2 FNYEAQ. CDR3 sequence (DNA): TGTGCCAGCAGCTTAGTAGCGGGGGGGCCTAATGAGCAGTTCTTC. Protein sequence: CASSLVAGGPNEQFF.

This chain joins TRBV7-8 and TRBJ1-1, with a tentative D call TRBD1 (5 bases). The germline V gene has CDR1 SGHVS and CDR2 FQNEAQ. The CDR3 consists of 15 residues. With 5 bases removed from V and 0 bases from J, the gap between germline ends came to 13 bases. CDR3 protein: CASSPRGGMNTEAFF. The CDR3 DNA is TGTGCCAGCAGCCCCCGTGGGGGAATGAACACTGAAGCTTTCTTT. Together with reference TRBV7-8 and TRBJ1-1, the CDR3 gives the full variable domain: GAGVSQSPRYKVAKRGQDVALRCDPISGHVSLFWYQQALGQGPEFLTYFQNEAQLDKSGLPSDRFFAERPEGSVSTLKIQRTQQEDSAVYLCASSPRGGMNTEAFFGQGTRLTVV.

The chain is built from TRBV10-3 and TRBJ2-5; 9 bases are a match to TRBD1. From germline, CDR1 is ENHRY and CDR2 SYGVKD. The CDR3 extends over 16 amino acids. Trimming cost V 0 bases and J 5 bases; bases outside gene matches: 7. The CDR3 here is CAISESRTGAKETQYF. The CDR3 DNA reads TGTGCCATCAGTGAGTCCCGGACAGGGGCAAAGGAGACCCAGTACTTC.

This clonotype has just a few counts. The chain combines TRBV19 with TRBJ2-2, with unresolved D. The V end was cut by 1 base, the J end by 7 bases, with 7 bases between. Germline values: CDR1 LNHDA, CDR2 SQIVND (reference sequence). There are 13 residues in the CDR3. CDR3 nucleotide sequence: TGTGCCAGTAGTATAGGGAACCACGGGGAGCTGTTTTTT. It encodes CASSIGNHGELFF.